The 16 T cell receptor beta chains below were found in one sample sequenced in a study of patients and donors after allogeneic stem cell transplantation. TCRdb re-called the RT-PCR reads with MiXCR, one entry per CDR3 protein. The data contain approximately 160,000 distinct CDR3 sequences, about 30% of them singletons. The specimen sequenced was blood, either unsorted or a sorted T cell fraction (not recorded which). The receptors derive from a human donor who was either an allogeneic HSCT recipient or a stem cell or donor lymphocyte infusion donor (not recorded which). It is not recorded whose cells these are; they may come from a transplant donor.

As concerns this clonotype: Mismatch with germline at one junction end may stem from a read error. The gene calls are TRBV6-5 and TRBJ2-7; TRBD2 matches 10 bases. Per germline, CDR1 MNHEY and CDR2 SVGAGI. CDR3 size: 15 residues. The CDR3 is CAGSYSPSGSYEQYF. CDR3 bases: TGTGCCGGCAGTTACTCGCCTAGCGGGAGTTACGAGCAGTACTTC.

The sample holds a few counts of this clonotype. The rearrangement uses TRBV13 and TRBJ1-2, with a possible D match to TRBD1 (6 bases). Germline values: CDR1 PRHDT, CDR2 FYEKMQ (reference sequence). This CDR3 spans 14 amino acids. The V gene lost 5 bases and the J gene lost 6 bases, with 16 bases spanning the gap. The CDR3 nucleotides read TGTGCCAGCAGCAACAGGGTGTCCGGAAATGGCTACACCTTC. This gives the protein CASSNRVSGNGYTF.

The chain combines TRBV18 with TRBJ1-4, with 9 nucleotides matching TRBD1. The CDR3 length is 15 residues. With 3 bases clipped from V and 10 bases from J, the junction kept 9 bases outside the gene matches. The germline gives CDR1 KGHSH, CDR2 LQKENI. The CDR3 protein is CASSPTGGEAGKLFF. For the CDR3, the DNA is TGTGCCAGCTCACCTACAGGGGGCGAAGCTGGAAAACTGTTTTTT.

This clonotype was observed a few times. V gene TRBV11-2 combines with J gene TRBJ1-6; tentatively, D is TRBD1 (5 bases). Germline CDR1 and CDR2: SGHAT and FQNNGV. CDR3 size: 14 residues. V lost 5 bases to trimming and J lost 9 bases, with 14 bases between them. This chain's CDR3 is CASSPLGGVSPLHF. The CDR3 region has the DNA TGTGCCAGCAGCCCCCTGGGAGGGGTTTCACCCCTCCACTTT. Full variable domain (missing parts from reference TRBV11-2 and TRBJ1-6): EAGVAQSPRYKIIEKRQSVAFWCNPISGHATLYWYQQILGQGPKLLIQFQNNGVVDDSQLPKDRFSAERLKGVDSTLKIQPAKLEDSAVYLCASSPLGGVSPLHFGNGTRLTVT.

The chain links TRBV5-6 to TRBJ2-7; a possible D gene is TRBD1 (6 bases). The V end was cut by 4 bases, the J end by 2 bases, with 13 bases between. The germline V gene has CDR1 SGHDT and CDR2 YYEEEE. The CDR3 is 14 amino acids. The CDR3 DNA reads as TGTGCCAGCAGCCCCACAGGGTTGGCCTACGAGCAGTACTTC. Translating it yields CASSPTGLAYEQYF.

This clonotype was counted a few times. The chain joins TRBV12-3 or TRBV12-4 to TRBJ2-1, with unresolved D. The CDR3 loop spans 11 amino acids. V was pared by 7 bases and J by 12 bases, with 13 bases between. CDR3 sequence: CASTGPGGQFF. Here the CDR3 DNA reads TGTGCCAGCACGGGCCCCGGCGGGCAGTTCTTC.

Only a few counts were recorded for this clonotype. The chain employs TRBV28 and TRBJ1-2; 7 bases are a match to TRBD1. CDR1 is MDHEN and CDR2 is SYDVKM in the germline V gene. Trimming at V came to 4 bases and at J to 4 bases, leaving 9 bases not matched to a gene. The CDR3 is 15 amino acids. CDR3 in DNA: TGTGCCAGCAGTTCTATCGGACAGGACGGCTATGGCTACACCTTC. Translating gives CASSSIGQDGYGYTF.

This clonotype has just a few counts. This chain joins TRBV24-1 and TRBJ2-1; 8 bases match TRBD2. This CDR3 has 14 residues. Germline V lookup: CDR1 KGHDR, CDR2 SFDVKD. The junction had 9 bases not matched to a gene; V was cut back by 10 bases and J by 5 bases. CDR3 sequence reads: CATQAGVRNNEQFF. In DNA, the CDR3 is TGTGCCACTCAAGCGGGAGTGAGGAACAATGAGCAGTTCTTC.

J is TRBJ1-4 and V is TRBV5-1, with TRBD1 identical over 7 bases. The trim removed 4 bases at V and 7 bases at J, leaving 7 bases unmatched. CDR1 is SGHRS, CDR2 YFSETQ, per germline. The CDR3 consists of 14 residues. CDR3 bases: TGCGCCAGCAGCACACAGGGGTCGGTTGAAAAACTGTTTTTT. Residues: CASSTQGSVEKLFF.

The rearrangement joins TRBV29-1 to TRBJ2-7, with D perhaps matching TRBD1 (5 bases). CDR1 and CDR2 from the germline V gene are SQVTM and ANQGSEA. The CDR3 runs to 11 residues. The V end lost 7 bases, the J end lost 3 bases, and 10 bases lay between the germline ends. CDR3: CSAGADYEQYF. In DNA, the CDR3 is TGCAGCGCTGGGGCTGACTACGAGCAGTACTTC.

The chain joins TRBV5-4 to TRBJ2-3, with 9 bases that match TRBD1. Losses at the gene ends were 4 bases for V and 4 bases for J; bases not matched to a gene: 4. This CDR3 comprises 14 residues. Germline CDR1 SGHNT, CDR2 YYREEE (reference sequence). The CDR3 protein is CASSGTGLADTQYF. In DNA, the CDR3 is TGTGCCAGCAGCGGGACAGGGTTGGCAGATACGCAGTATTTT. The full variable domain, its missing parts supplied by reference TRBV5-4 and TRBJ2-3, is ETGVTQSPTHLIKTRGQQVTLRCSSQSGHNTVSWYQQALGQGPQFIFQYYREEENGRGNFPPRFSGLQFPNYSSELNVNALELDDSALYLCASSGTGLADTQYFGPGTRLTVL.

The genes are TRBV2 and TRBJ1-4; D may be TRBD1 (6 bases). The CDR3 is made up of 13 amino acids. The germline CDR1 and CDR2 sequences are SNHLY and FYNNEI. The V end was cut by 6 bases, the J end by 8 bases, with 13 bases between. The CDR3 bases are TGTGCCAGCAGGGGGGGGCTACGGGAAAAACTGTTTTTT. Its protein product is CASRGGLREKLFF.

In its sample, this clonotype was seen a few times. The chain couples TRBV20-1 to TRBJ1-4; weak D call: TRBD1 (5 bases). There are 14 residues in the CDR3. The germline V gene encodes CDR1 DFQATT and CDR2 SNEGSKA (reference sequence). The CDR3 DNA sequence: TGCAGCGTGTATTCGGGGCAAACTAATGAAAAACTGTTTTTT. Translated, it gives CSVYSGQTNEKLFF.

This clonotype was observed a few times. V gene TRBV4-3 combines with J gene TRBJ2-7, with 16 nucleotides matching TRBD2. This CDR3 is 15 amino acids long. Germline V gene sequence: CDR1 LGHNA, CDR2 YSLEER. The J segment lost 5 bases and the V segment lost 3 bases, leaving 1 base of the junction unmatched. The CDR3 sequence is CASSQGLAGGDEQYF. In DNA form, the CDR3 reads TGCGCCAGCAGCCAGGGACTAGCGGGAGGGGACGAGCAGTACTTC.

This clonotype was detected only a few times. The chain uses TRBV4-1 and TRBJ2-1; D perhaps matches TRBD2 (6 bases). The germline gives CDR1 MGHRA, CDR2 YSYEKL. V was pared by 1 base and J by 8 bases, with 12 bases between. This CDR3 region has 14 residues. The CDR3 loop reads CASSQATGAYEQFF. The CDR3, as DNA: TGCGCCAGCAGCCAAGCTACGGGAGCATATGAGCAGTTCTTC.

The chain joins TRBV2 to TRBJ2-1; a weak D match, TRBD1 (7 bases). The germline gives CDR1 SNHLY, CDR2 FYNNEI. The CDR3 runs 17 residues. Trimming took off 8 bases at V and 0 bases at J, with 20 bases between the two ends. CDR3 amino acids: CASVDRLAGHSYNEQFF. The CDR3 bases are TGTGCCAGCGTGGACAGGCTCGCGGGACACTCCTACAATGAGCAGTTCTTC.